These 13 T cell receptor beta chains were all obtained from the same sample, sequenced in a study of cytomegalovirus exposure and HLA in healthy donors. Both 60 Vbeta primers and 13 Jbeta primers went into the PCR. Data came from immunoSEQ multiplex PCR; TCRdb stores just in-frame clones and leaves some out. Of fewer than 75,000 clones in the sample, 83% were seen once. Sequences were obtained from PBMCs. Source of these receptors: a man aged 25-45 years in good health and CMV-seronegative.

The rearrangement links TRBV10-3 to TRBJ1-1; 10 bases map to TRBD1. The CDR3 runs 14 residues. Germline lookup yields CDR1 ENHRY and CDR2 SYGVKD. V shed 8 bases and J 4 bases; nucleotides not matched to a gene: 7. The CDR3 loop is CAIFDRGRATEAFF. In DNA form, the CDR3 reads TGTGCCATCTTTGACAGGGGGCGCGCCACTGAAGCTTTCTTT.

This clone showed up just once. This chain uses TRBV11-3 with TRBJ2-2; D is perhaps TRBD2 (5 bases). The CDR3 runs to 13 residues. Trimming stripped 6 bases from V and 4 bases from J, with 9 bases between. In germline, CDR1 is SGHNT, CDR2 YENEEA. The CDR3 coding sequence is TGTGCCAGCAGTTTTCGGGGCACCGGGGAGCTGTTTTTT. Amino acid sequence: CASSFRGTGELFF.

On this clone itself: A junction end diverges from the germline sequence, so it may reflect a read error. The chain is built from TRBV7-7 and TRBJ2-3, with 7 bases matching TRBD1. Germline-derived CDR1 and CDR2 are SSHAT and FNYEAQ (reference sequence). The CDR3 is 15 residues long. The CDR3 DNA reads TGTGCTAGCAGCTCGACAGGGTCTGAGACAGATACGCAGTATTTT. This translates into CASSSTGSETDTQYF.

The chain has TRBV6-5 and TRBJ2-7; TRBD2 agrees at 7 bases. Germline-derived CDR1 and CDR2 are MNHEY and SVGAGI. This CDR3 spans 16 amino acids. V shed 3 bases, J shed 4 bases, and the junction held 12 bases outside the gene matches. CDR3: CASSYRLASRSYEQYF. The CDR3 DNA sequence: TGTGCCAGCAGTTATAGACTAGCCTCCAGGAGTTACGAGCAGTACTTC.

The rearrangement uses TRBV27 and TRBJ1-2, with 10 positions matching TRBD1. The germline gives CDR1 MNHEY, CDR2 SMNVEV (reference sequence). The CDR3 has 14 amino acids. After removal of 6 bases from V and 7 bases from J, the junction contained 8 bases not matched to a gene. CDR3: CASSSGQGFFGYTF. DNA of the CDR3: TGTGCCAGCAGCTCGGGACAGGGGTTTTTTGGCTACACCTTC.

This CDR3 reads CASKSDKGNEQFF. CDR3 DNA: TGTGCCAGCAAATCGGACAAAGGGAATGAGCAGTTCTTC. This chain joins TRBV2 and TRBJ2-1; D is possibly TRBD1 (5 bases). Trimming pared 7 bases from V and 7 bases from J, leaving 14 bases between. The germline gives CDR1 SNHLY, CDR2 FYNNEI. The CDR3 runs to 13 residues.

The chain links TRBV7-8 to TRBJ2-1; 7 bases fit TRBD2. After removal of 1 base from V and 8 bases from J, the junction contained 8 bases not matched to a gene. This CDR3 comprises 15 residues. Germline-derived CDR1 and CDR2 are SGHVS and FQNEAQ. The CDR3 protein is CASSLGGGYPHEQFF. DNA of the CDR3: TGTGCCAGCAGCTTAGGGGGGGGATACCCCCATGAGCAGTTCTTC.

This chain links TRBV6-6 with TRBJ2-5; D remains unclear. The germline V gene has CDR1 MNHNY and CDR2 SVGAGI (reference sequence). V was trimmed by 2 bases and J by 2 bases, leaving 15 bases between them. The CDR3 has 16 amino acids. The chain's CDR3 is CASSYNRRETQETQYF. The CDR3 nucleotides read TGTGCCAGCAGTTACAACCGACGAGAGACTCAAGAGACCCAGTACTTC.

V and J are TRBV12-5 and TRBJ1-5; possibly TRBD1 for D (5 bases). The V end was cut by 4 bases, the J end by 2 bases, with 12 bases between. In germline, CDR1 is LGHNT, CDR2 FRNRAP. This CDR3 has 15 amino acids. This CDR3 reads CASGWGVGGNQPQHF. The CDR3 DNA sequence: TGTGCTAGTGGTTGGGGGGTGGGAGGCAATCAGCCCCAGCATTTT.

The rearrangement links TRBV4-1 to TRBJ2-5; 8 bases agree with TRBD2. Germline CDR1 reads MGHRA; CDR2 reads YSYEKL. The CDR3 is 16 residues long. J gave up 4 bases and V 0 bases, and 7 bases lay outside the gene matches. The CDR3 loop reads CASSQDGIAGLETQYF. For the CDR3, the DNA is TGCGCCAGCAGCCAAGATGGAATAGCGGGGCTAGAGACCCAGTACTTC.

The chain combines TRBV7-2 with TRBJ2-7; TRBD1 matches 9 bases. The germline V gene encodes CDR1 SGHTA and CDR2 FQGNSA. The CDR3 loop spans 17 amino acids. The junction had 10 bases not matched to a gene; V was cut back by 4 bases and J by 0 bases. The CDR3 bases are TGTGCCAGCAGCTCAAGAGGACAGGGGACGAGCTCCTACGAGCAGTACTTC. This translates into CASSSRGQGTSSYEQYF.

CDR3 bases: TGTGCCAGCAGCCCTCGGTTTAGGACCCCCGGGAGCTCCTACAATGAGCAGTTCTTC. Amino acid sequence: CASSPRFRTPGSSYNEQFF. V usage is TRBV7-3 and J usage is TRBJ2-1, with D tentatively TRBD2 (6 bases). V was trimmed by 5 bases and J by 0 bases, leaving 23 bases between them. CDR1 is SGHTA, CDR2 FQGTGA, per germline. The CDR3 spans 19 residues.

The rearrangement joins TRBV7-2 to TRBJ2-2, with 9 positions matching TRBD1. CDR1 SGHTA and CDR2 FQGNSA come from the germline V gene. CDR3 length: 18 residues. V trimming: 1 base; J trimming: 1 base; junction bases outside the gene matches: 7. CDR3 nucleotide sequence: TGTGCCAGCAGCTTAGTGCGTTTGGGACAGGGGAACACCGGGGAGCTGTTTTTT. Translation gives CASSLVRLGQGNTGELFF. Complete variable domain (other parts from reference TRBV7-2 and TRBJ2-2): GAGVSQSPSNKVTEKGKDVELRCDPISGHTALYWYRQSLGQGLEFLIYFQGNSAPDKSGLPSDRFSAERTGGSVSTLTIQRTQQEDSAVYLCASSLVRLGQGNTGELFFGEGSRLTVL.